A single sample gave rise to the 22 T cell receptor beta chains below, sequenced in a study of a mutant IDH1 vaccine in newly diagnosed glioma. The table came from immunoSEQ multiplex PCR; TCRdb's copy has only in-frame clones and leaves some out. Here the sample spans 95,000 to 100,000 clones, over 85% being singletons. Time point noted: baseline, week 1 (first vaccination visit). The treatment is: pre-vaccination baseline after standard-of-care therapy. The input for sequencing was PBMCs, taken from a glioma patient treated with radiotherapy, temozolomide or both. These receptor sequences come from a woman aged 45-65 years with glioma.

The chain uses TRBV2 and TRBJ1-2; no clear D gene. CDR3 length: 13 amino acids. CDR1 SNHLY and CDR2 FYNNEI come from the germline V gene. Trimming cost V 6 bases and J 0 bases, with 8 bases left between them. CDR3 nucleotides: TGTGCCAGCAGGGGCATTTCTAACTATGGCTACACCTTC. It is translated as CASRGISNYGYTF.

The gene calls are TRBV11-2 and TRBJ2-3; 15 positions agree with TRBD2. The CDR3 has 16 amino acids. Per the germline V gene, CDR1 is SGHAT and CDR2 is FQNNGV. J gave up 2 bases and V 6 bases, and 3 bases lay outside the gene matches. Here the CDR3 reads CASRRTSGRVTDTQYF. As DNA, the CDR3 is TGTGCCAGCAGACGGACTAGCGGGAGGGTCACAGATACGCAGTATTTT.

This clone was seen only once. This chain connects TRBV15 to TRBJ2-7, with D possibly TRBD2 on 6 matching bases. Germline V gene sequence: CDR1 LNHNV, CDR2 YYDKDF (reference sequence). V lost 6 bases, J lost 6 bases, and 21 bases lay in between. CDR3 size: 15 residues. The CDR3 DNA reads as TGTGCCACCAGGACTGGGTGGGAGGAAACCGCCGAGCAGTACTTC. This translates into CATRTGWEETAEQYF.

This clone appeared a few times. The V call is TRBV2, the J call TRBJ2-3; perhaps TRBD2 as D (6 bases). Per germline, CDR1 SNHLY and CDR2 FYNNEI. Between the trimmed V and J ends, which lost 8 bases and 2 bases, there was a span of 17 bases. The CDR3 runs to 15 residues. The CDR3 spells CASPERDSYTDTQYF. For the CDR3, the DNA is TGTGCCAGCCCCGAACGGGACTCCTACACAGATACGCAGTATTTT. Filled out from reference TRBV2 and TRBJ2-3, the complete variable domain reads EPEVTQTPSHQVTQMGQEVILRCVPISNHLYFYWYRQILGQKVEFLVSFYNNEISEKSEIFDDQFSVERPDGSNFTLKIRSTKLEDSAMYFCASPERDSYTDTQYFGPGTRLTVL.

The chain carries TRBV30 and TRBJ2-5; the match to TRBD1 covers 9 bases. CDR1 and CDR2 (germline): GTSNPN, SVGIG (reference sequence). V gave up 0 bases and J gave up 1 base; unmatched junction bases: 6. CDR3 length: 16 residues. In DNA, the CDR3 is TGTGCCTGGAGTGTACCGGGACAGGGTGTCCAAGAGACCCAGTACTTC. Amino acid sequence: CAWSVPGQGVQETQYF.

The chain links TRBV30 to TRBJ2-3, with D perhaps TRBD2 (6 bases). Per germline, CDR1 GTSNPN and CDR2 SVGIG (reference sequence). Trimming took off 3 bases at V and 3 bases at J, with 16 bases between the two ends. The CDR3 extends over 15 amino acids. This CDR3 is CAWRGLLGWTDTQYF. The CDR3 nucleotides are TGTGCCTGGAGAGGACTACTAGGTTGGACAGATACGCAGTATTTT. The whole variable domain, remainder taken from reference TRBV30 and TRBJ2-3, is SQTIHQWPATLVQPVGSPLSLECTVEGTSNPNLYWYRQAAGRGLQLLFYSVGIGQISSEVPQNLSASRPQDRQFILSSKKLLLSDSGFYLCAWRGLLGWTDTQYFGPGTRLTVL.

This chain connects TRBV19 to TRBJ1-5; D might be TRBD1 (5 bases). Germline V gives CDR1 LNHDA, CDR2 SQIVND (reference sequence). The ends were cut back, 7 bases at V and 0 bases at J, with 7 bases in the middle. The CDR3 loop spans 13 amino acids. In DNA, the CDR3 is TGTGCCAGTAATGGGGGTAGCAATCAGCCCCAGCATTTT. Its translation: CASNGGSNQPQHF.

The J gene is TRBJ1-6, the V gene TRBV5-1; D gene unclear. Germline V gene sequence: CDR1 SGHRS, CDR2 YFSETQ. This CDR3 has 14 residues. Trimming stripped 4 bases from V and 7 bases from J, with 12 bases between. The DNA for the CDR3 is TGCGCCAGCAGCCCAGACGGATTAAATTCACCCCTCCACTTT. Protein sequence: CASSPDGLNSPLHF. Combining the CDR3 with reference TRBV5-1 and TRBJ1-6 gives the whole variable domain KAGVTQTPRYLIKTRGQQVTLSCSPISGHRSVSWYQQTPGQGLQFLFEYFSETQRNKGNFPGRFSGRQFSNSRSEMNVSTLELGDSALYLCASSPDGLNSPLHFGNGTRLTVT.

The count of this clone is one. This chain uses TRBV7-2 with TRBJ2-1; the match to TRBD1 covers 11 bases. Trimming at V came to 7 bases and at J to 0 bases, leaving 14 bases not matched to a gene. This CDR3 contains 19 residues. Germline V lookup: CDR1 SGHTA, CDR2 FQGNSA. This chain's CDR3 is CASTPGTGGSYSSYNEQFF. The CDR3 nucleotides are TGTGCCAGCACCCCCGGGACAGGGGGGTCCTATAGCTCCTACAATGAGCAGTTCTTC.

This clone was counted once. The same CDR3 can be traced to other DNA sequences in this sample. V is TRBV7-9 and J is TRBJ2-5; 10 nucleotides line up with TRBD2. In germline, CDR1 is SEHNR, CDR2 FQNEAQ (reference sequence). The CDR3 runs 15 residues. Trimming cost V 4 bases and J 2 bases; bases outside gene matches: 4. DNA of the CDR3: TGTGCCAGCAGCTCCGGACTAGCGGCTCAAGAGACCCAGTACTTC. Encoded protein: CASSSGLAAQETQYF.

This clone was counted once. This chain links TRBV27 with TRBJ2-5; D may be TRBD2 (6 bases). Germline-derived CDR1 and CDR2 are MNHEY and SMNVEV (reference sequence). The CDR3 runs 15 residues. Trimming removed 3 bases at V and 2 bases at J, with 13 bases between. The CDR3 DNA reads TGTGCCAGCAGTTTGTATGGAGGACTACAAGAGACCCAGTACTTC. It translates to CASSLYGGLQETQYF.

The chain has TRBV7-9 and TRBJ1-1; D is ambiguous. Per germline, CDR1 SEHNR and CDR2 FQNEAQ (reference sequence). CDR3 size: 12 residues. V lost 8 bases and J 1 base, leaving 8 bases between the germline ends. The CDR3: CASEKGNTEAFF. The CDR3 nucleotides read TGTGCCAGCGAAAAGGGGAACACTGAAGCTTTCTTT.

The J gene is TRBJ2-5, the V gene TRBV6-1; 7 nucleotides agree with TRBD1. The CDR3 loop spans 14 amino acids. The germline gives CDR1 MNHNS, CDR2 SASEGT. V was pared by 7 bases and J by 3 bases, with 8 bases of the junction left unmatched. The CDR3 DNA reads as TGTGCCAGCACCCCCAGGGACAGAAAAGAGACCCAGTACTTC. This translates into CASTPRDRKETQYF.

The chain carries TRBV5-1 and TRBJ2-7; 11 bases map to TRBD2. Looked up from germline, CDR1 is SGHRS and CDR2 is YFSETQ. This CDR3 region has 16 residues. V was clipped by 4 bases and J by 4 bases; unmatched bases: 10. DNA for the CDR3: TGCGCCAGCAGCGAAGGGACTAGCGGAGAACAATACGAGCAGTACTTC. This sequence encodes CASSEGTSGEQYEQYF.

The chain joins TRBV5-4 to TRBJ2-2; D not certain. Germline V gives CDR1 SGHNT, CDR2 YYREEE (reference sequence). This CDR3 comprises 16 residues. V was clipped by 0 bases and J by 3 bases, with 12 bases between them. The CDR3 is CASSLEARVDTGELFF. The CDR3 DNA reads TGTGCCAGCAGCTTGGAGGCACGGGTGGACACCGGGGAGCTGTTTTTT.

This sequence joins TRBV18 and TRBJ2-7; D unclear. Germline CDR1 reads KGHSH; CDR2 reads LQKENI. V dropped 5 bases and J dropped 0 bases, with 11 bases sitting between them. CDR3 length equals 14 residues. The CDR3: CASSDGFSSYEQYF. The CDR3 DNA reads TGTGCCAGCTCAGACGGTTTCAGCTCCTACGAGCAGTACTTC.

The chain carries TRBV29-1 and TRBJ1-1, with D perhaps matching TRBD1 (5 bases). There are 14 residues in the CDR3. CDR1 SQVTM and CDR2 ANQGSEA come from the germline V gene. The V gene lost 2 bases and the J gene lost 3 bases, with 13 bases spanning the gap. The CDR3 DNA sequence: TGCAGCGTTGAAACAGGAAGGGGAGACACTGAAGCTTTCTTT. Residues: CSVETGRGDTEAFF.

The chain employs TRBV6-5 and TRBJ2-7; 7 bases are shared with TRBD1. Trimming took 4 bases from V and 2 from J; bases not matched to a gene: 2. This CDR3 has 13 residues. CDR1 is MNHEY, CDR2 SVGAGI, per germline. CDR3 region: CASSLGQTYEQYF. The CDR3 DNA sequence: TGTGCCAGCAGTTTGGGACAGACCTACGAGCAGTACTTC.

The DNA of the CDR3 is TGTGCCTGGAGCCTACCGGGACATAATTCACCCCTCCACTTT. Translated: CAWSLPGHNSPLHF. The chain recombines TRBV30 with TRBJ1-6; possibly TRBD1 for D (5 bases). This CDR3 has 14 amino acids. The germline CDR1 and CDR2 sequences are GTSNPN and SVGIG (reference sequence). V lost 3 bases and J 5 bases, leaving 11 bases between the germline ends.

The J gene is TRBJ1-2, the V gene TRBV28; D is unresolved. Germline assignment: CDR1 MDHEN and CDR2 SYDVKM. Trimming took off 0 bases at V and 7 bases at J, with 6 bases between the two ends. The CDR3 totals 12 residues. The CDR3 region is CASSLWGGGYTF. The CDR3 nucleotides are TGTGCCAGCAGTTTATGGGGCGGTGGCTACACCTTC.

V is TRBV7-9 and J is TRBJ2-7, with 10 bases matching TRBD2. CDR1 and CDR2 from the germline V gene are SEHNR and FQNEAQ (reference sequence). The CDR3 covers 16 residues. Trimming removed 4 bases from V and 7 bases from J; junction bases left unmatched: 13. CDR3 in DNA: TGTGCCAGCAGCTCGGGGACGATGACTAGCGGGCGGGAGCAGTACTTC. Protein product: CASSSGTMTSGREQYF.

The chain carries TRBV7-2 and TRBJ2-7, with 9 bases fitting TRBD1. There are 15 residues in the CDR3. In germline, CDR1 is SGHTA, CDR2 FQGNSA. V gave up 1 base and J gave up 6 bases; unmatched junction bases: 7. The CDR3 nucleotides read TGTGCCAGCAGCTTAGTTGGGACAGGGACAAGCGAGCAGTACTTC. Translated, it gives CASSLVGTGTSEQYF.